Listed below are T cell receptor beta chains from one sample, sequenced in a study of sequential checkpoint blockade in melanoma. The assay was immunoSEQ multiplex PCR, and TCRdb's table has in-frame clones only and misses some. The profile shows 20,000 to 25,000 clones, roughly four fifths of them singletons. This specimen consisted of CD8+ T cells sorted from blood (inferred from file names), obtained from a patient given nivolumab and ipilimumab in sequence. These receptors were obtained from a human donor with melanoma. Both conserved end residues are part of each CDR3. Each record gives: V gene, J gene, D gene, clone size, CDR3 DNA, CDR3 protein. The D gene is left open where the match is weak. Not every row has a clone size; where given, it reads once, few, many or a size class.

TRBV7-8	TRBJ2-5	TRBD2	few	TGTGCCAGCAGCGCCAAACTAGCGGTCCAAGAGACCCAGTACTTC	CASSAKLAVQETQYF
TRBV28	TRBJ1-5	.	.	TGTGCCAGCAGTTTAATGGGGGGGAGCAATCAGCCCCAGCATTTT	CASSLMGGSNQPQHF
TRBV6-5	TRBJ2-7	.	once	TGTGCCAGCAGTTACGCGGTCTCGGGTCCCTACGAGCAGTACTTC	CASSYAVSGPYEQYF
TRBV27	TRBJ1-1	TRBD1	.	TGTGCCAGCAGTTTAAGGGCAGGGACAGGGAACACTGAAGCTTTCTTT	CASSLRAGTGNTEAFF
TRBV18	TRBJ2-7	TRBD2	few	TGTGCCAGCTCAAGGACTAGCGGGGTCGATCCTAGGGAGCAGTACTTC	CASSRTSGVDPREQYF
TRBV6-4	TRBJ1-2	.	.	TGTGCCAGCAAGATAGGCGACTCATCTTCCTATGGCTACACCTTC	CASKIGDSSSYGYTF
TRBV6-1	TRBJ2-5	TRBD1	.	TGTGCCAGCAACCGGGACAGGGGAGAGACCCAGTACTTC	CASNRDRGETQYF
TRBV27	TRBJ2-7	TRBD1	few	TGTGCCAGCAGTACAACCAGGACAGGGTTCCCCTACGAGCAGTACTTC	CASSTTRTGFPYEQYF
TRBV4-3	TRBJ2-1	TRBD2	.	TGCGCCAGCAGCCAAGATCGTTCTCCTAGCGGGAGGAATGAGCAGTTCTTC	CASSQDRSPSGRNEQFF
TRBV7-2	TRBJ2-7	TRBD2	.	TGTGCCAGCAGTTCCCAACTAGCGGGAGGAAGCGAGCAGTACTTC	CASSSQLAGGSEQYF
TRBV5-6	TRBJ2-7	.	.	TGTGCCAGCAGTAACAAGGTAGCGGAGCAGTACTTC	CASSNKVAEQYF
TRBV6-1	TRBJ2-7	.	.	TGTGCCAGCAGTGAAGTAGCCCGGCCCTACGAGCAGTACTTC	CASSEVARPYEQYF
TRBV2	TRBJ1-5	TRBD1	.	TGTGCCAGCAGCAGTGAGACAGGGAATCAGCCCCAGCATTTT	CASSSETGNQPQHF
TRBV5-1	TRBJ2-7	.	once	TGCGCCAGCAGCCCACTTTACGAGCAGTACTTC	CASSPLYEQYF
TRBV10-2	TRBJ1-2	TRBD1	once	TGCGCCAGCAGTGAGCGGACAGGGGGCAAAGCTAACTATGGCTACACCTTC	CASSERTGGKANYGYTF
TRBV6-5	TRBJ2-3	.	.	TGTGCCAGCAGTTACTCGGGACAACGGGATACGCAGTATTTT	CASSYSGQRDTQYF
TRBV19	TRBJ2-7	TRBD1	.	TGTGCCAGTACTGGGACAGGGGGACCCTACGAGCAGTACTTC	CASTGTGGPYEQYF
TRBV2	TRBJ1-6	.	.	TGTGCCAGCAGTGAAGGGGGCTTGCGGGGGTCACCCCTCCACTTT	CASSEGGLRGSPLHF
TRBV2	TRBJ2-1	.	.	TGTGCCAGCAGTGAACGCTACTACAATGAGCAGTTCTTC	CASSERYYNEQFF
TRBV11-3	TRBJ2-1	TRBD2	few	TGTGCCAGCAGCGGAGGCGGGGGAGGCTCCTACAATGAGCAGTTCTTC	CASSGGGGGSYNEQFF
TRBV28	TRBJ2-1	TRBD2	once	TGTGCCAGCAGCCCAACAAGGGGAGGGTCACAGCAGTTCTTC	CASSPTRGGSQQFF
TRBV28	TRBJ1-1	.	.	TGTGCCAGCAGCCCCCAGGTGGGGAACACTGAAGCTTTCTTT	CASSPQVGNTEAFF
TRBV19	TRBJ2-6	TRBD1	.	TGTGCCAGTACCCCGACAGACAGGGGGAACTCTGGGGCCAACGTCCTGACTTTC	CASTPTDRGNSGANVLTF
TRBV11-3	TRBJ2-1	.	hyperexpanded	TGTGCCAGCAGCTTACAGGGGGGAGGGCAGTTCTTC	CASSLQGGGQFF
TRBV7-9	TRBJ1-2	.	.	TGTGCCAGCAGCTTAGCAGAGCTCTATGGCTACACCTTC	CASSLAELYGYTF
TRBV28	TRBJ1-5	.	.	TGTGCCAGCAGTTTATTAGGCAAGGGGAATCAGCCCCAGCATTTT	CASSLLGKGNQPQHF
TRBV28	TRBJ2-7	TRBD1	.	TGTGCCAGCAGTTTACATCAGGGGGCCCCTGGTCTCGAGCAGTACTTC	CASSLHQGAPGLEQYF
TRBV2	TRBJ1-1	.	.	TGTGCCAGCAGGGGGGACTCCTACACTGAAGCTTTCTTT	CASRGDSYTEAFF
TRBV27	TRBJ2-2	TRBD1	.	TGTGCCATCTGGGACAGGGGGGCCACCGGGGAGCTGTTTTTT	CAIWDRGATGELFF
TRBV11-3	TRBJ2-1	.	.	TGTGCCAGCAGCGAAGCGGCCTACAATGAGCAGTTCTTC	CASSEAAYNEQFF
TRBV18	TRBJ1-2	TRBD1	.	TGTGCCAGCTCCCCTACCGGGACAGTGTATGGCTACACCTTC	CASSPTGTVYGYTF
TRBV6-1	TRBJ1-5	.	.	TGTGCCAGCAGTGAAGCGGGCCGCAATCAGCCCCAGCATTTT	CASSEAGRNQPQHF
TRBV5-1	TRBJ2-7	.	.	TGCGCCAGCAGCCAGACCGGGACATTGGAAAACGAGCAGTACTTC	CASSQTGTLENEQYF
TRBV6-1	TRBJ1-1	.	.	TGTGCCAGCAGTGCAAGGAACAGGAACACTGAAGCTTTCTTT	CASSARNRNTEAFF
TRBV27	TRBJ1-1	TRBD1	.	TGTGCCAGCAGTTTCCCCGGGACAGGGGTGAGAGCTTTCTTT	CASSFPGTGVRAFF
TRBV7-2	TRBJ1-5	TRBD1	once	TGTGCCAGCAGCAAGACAGGGGCCCAGCCCCAGCATTTT	CASSKTGAQPQHF
TRBV19	TRBJ2-2	.	.	TGTGCCAGTGGTATAGAAGAGAGGGAGCTGTTTTTT	CASGIEERELFF
TRBV7-9	TRBJ2-7	TRBD2	.	TGTGCCAGCAGCTTCGGGGGGTCGGCCTACGAGCAGTACTTC	CASSFGGSAYEQYF
TRBV28	TRBJ1-2	.	.	TGTGCCAGCAGTTCCCTAGGGGGTTTCTATGGCTACACCTTC	CASSSLGGFYGYTF
TRBV7-9	TRBJ2-7	.	.	TGTGCCAGCCAAACCGTGAGCTCCTACGAGCAGTACTTC	CASQTVSSYEQYF
TRBV5-8	TRBJ2-3	.	once	TGTGCCAGCAGCTTAGGGGGATCCACAGATACGCAGTATTTT	CASSLGGSTDTQYF
TRBV18	TRBJ2-3	TRBD1	.	TGTGCCAGCTCCCTCCGGGACAGGGTAGCAGATACGCAGTATTTT	CASSLRDRVADTQYF
TRBV9	TRBJ2-1	TRBD2	few	TGTGCCAGCAGCCAAGGTAGCGGGAGAGTTGGGGTGGGAAGCTCCTACAATGAGCAGTTCTTC	CASSQGSGRVGVGSSYNEQFF
TRBV7-8	TRBJ1-4	.	.	TGTGCCAGCAGCTGGGCCACAGGGAGACGTAATAATGAAAAACTGTTTTTT	CASSWATGRRNNEKLFF
TRBV4-1	TRBJ2-3	TRBD2	.	TGCGCCAGCAGCCAGTTCGGACTAGCGGGGGCAGATACGCAGTATTTT	CASSQFGLAGADTQYF
TRBV7-6	TRBJ1-1	.	.	TGTGCCAGCAGCTTCCAACAGCTATTGAACACTGAAGCTTTCTTT	CASSFQQLLNTEAFF
TRBV11-1	TRBJ2-1	TRBD2	.	TGTGCCAGCAGCCCCGGGACTAGCGACAACAATGAGCAGTTCTTC	CASSPGTSDNNEQFF
TRBV7-8	TRBJ1-3	.	.	TGTGCCAGCAGCTTAGTTAGGACAACCTCTGGAAACACCATATATTTT	CASSLVRTTSGNTIYF
TRBV7-5	TRBJ2-5	.	.	TGTGCCAGCAGCAGGACAGGGGGTGCGACCCAGTACTTC	CASSRTGGATQYF
TRBV6-5	TRBJ2-3	TRBD2	.	TGTGCCAGCAGTTCCCCCGGGGGGGATACGCAGTATTTT	CASSSPGGDTQYF
TRBV29-1	TRBJ2-2	.	.	TGCAGCGTTGCAGAAGGGGCCACCGGGGAGCTGTTTTTT	CSVAEGATGELFF
TRBV11-2	TRBJ2-7	TRBD1	once	TGTGCCAGCAGCGGGCGAGGGACAGAAACGCTGGGTGAGCAGTACTTC	CASSGRGTETLGEQYF